The 11 T cell receptor beta chains in this list originate from one sample, sequenced in a study of beta chain features in type 1 diabetes. Every isolated RNA sample was fully reverse transcribed, so sequencing captured expressed TCRB transcripts. Assay: immunoSEQ multiplex PCR; the TCRdb copy retains only in-frame clones and omits some. The data contain 200,000 to 300,000 clones, less than 15% of them singletons. Sequencing used naive CD4+ T cells from blood. These TCRs come from a woman between 35 and 50 years old in good health.

V usage is TRBV4-1 and J usage is TRBJ2-7, with a possible D match to TRBD2 (5 bases). The CDR3 spans 17 residues. The V end was cut by 0 bases, the J end by 9 bases, with 24 bases between. In germline, CDR1 is MGHRA, CDR2 YSYEKL. CDR3 sequence (DNA): TGCGCCAGCAGCCAAGAAGCCCAAACCCACATACTAGTGGTGCAGTACTTC. As protein: CASSQEAQTHILVVQYF.

This clone was counted many times. The V and J genes are TRBV7-2 and TRBJ2-3, with 8 nucleotides matching TRBD2. This CDR3 comprises 16 residues. Germline trimming cut 5 bases from V and 0 bases from J; bases unmatched to any gene: 7. The germline V gene encodes CDR1 SGHTA and CDR2 FQGNSA. CDR3 protein: CASSPSLAASTDTQYF. In DNA, the CDR3 is TGTGCCAGCAGCCCATCACTAGCGGCCAGCACAGATACGCAGTATTTT.

This sequence joins TRBV6-5 and TRBJ2-5; a possible D gene is TRBD2 (6 bases). Germline CDR1 reads MNHEY; CDR2 reads SVGAGI. Trimming left V 6 bases short and J 3 bases short, with 17 bases between. The CDR3 runs 15 residues. In DNA, the CDR3 is TGTGCCAGCAGGGAGCCGGGACTCTTTAAAGAGACCCAGTACTTC. Residues: CASREPGLFKETQYF.

This sequence joins TRBV7-9 and TRBJ2-7; D is uncertain. Per germline, CDR1 SEHNR and CDR2 FQNEAQ (reference sequence). The CDR3 extends over 12 amino acids. Trimming stripped 4 bases from V and 7 bases from J, with 11 bases between. CDR3 coding DNA: TGTGCCAGCAGCTCCCTGGGCGAAGAGCAGTACTTC. Residues: CASSSLGEEQYF.

This CDR3 is CASSFRQRYGYTF. Written as DNA, the CDR3 is TGTGCCAGCAGTTTCAGACAGCGCTATGGCTACACCTTC. J is TRBJ1-2 and V is TRBV27; a possible D gene is TRBD1 (5 bases). Trimming removed 3 bases from V and 4 bases from J, with 9 bases in between. From germline, CDR1 is MNHEY and CDR2 SMNVEV (reference sequence). This CDR3 region has 13 residues.

The J gene is TRBJ1-2, the V gene TRBV10-3; D is unresolved. Trimming left V 2 bases short and J 6 bases short, with 13 bases between. Germline CDR1 is ENHRY and CDR2 is SYGVKD. The CDR3 contains 14 residues. The CDR3 region is CAISETSPRNGYTF. CDR3 nucleotides: TGTGCCATCAGTGAGACAAGCCCCAGGAATGGCTACACCTTC.

The chain recombines TRBV4-1 with TRBJ1-5, with a weak D call TRBD1 (5 bases). CDR1 is MGHRA and CDR2 is YSYEKL in the germline V gene. This CDR3 comprises 17 residues. Trimming removed 3 bases at V and 2 bases at J, with 17 bases between. The CDR3 bases are TGCGCCAGCAGCCAGGGGACTCTCAGGTGGGGCAATCAGCCCCAGCATTTT. Its protein product is CASSQGTLRWGNQPQHF.

The rearrangement links TRBV7-2 to TRBJ2-1; TRBD2 agrees at 13 bases. The CDR3 is 17 residues long. V shed 4 bases, J shed 5 bases, and the junction held 8 bases outside the gene matches. Germline values: CDR1 SGHTA, CDR2 FQGNSA. CDR3 sequence reads: CASSSSRLAGGNNEQFF. The CDR3, as DNA: TGTGCCAGCAGCTCCAGTCGACTAGCGGGGGGAAACAATGAGCAGTTCTTC.

V is TRBV19 and J is TRBJ2-2, with 8 positions matching TRBD2. With V trimmed by 5 bases and J by 6 bases, 5 bases remained unmatched. CDR1 and CDR2 (germline): LNHDA, SQIVND (reference sequence). CDR3 length: 14 amino acids. The CDR3 DNA is TGTGCCAGTAGTCCCCCGGGGGGGGCCGGGGAGCTGTTTTTT. It translates to CASSPPGGAGELFF.

A few counts support this clone. V usage is TRBV5-1 and J usage is TRBJ2-7; 8 bases align to TRBD1. Germline V CDR1 and CDR2: SGHRS, YFSETQ. Trimming at V came to 7 bases and at J to 7 bases, leaving 10 bases not matched to a gene. This CDR3 is built from 13 residues. CDR3 nucleotides: TGCGCCAGCTACGACTCAGGGGGCGTGGAGCAGTACTTC. It codes for CASYDSGGVEQYF. The full variable domain, with the rest looked up from reference TRBV5-1 and TRBJ2-7, is KAGVTQTPRYLIKTRGQQVTLSCSPISGHRSVSWYQQTPGQGLQFLFEYFSETQRNKGNFPGRFSGRQFSNSRSEMNVSTLELGDSALYLCASYDSGGVEQYFGPGTRLTVT.

V gene TRBV5-1 combines with J gene TRBJ2-7, with 8 bases matching TRBD1. Germline-derived CDR1 and CDR2 are SGHRS and YFSETQ. The CDR3 length is 14 residues. V shed 5 bases, J shed 5 bases, and the junction held 9 bases outside the gene matches. The CDR3 DNA reads TGCGCCAGCAGGGGGCAGGGGGCTAACAACGAGCAGTACTTC. Its protein product is CASRGQGANNEQYF.